The rows below give T cell receptor beta chains drawn from one sample of a study of cytomegalovirus exposure and HLA in healthy donors. Generated by immunoSEQ multiplex PCR, the TCRdb table keeps only in-frame clones and is missing some. Of 110,000 to 150,000 clones in the sample, around 80% were seen once. Sequenced material: PBMCs. The receptors were sampled from a young man in good health and CMV-seropositive. Both conserved end residues are part of each CDR3. Fields, in order: J gene, V gene, clone size, D gene, CDR3 protein, CDR3 DNA. The D gene is left open where the match is weak. The listing skips clone size in some rows; elsewhere it reads once, few, many or a size class.

J gene: TRBJ2-7; V gene: TRBV7-9; clone size: NA; D gene: NA; CDR3 protein: CASSTPGGVSTYGQYF; CDR3 DNA: TGTGCCAGCAGCACCCCCGGAGGGGTCTCGACCTACGGGCAGTACTTC
J gene: TRBJ2-7; V gene: TRBV27; clone size: once; D gene: NA; CDR3 protein: CASSPDWPSSYEQYF; CDR3 DNA: TGTGCCAGCAGTCCTGACTGGCCGAGCTCCTACGAGCAGTACTTC
J gene: TRBJ1-6; V gene: TRBV25-1; clone size: NA; D gene: TRBD1; CDR3 protein: CASTLGTGGGSPLHF; CDR3 DNA: TGTGCCAGCACCCTTGGGACAGGGGGAGGTTCACCCCTCCACTTT
J gene: TRBJ1-2; V gene: TRBV6-5; clone size: NA; D gene: NA; CDR3 protein: CASRRRQNYGYTF; CDR3 DNA: TGTGCCAGCAGACGTAGACAGAACTATGGCTACACCTTC
J gene: TRBJ2-1; V gene: TRBV19; clone size: NA; D gene: TRBD2; CDR3 protein: CATRTSGREEFF; CDR3 DNA: TGTGCCACTAGGACTAGCGGGAGGGAGGAGTTCTTC
J gene: TRBJ2-7; V gene: TRBV30; clone size: NA; D gene: NA; CDR3 protein: CAWSVPGVEQYF; CDR3 DNA: TGTGCCTGGAGTGTACCCGGGGTCGAGCAGTACTTC
J gene: TRBJ2-7; V gene: TRBV19; clone size: NA; D gene: TRBD2; CDR3 protein: CASRTSSGSYEQYF; CDR3 DNA: TGTGCCAGCAGAACCTCTAGCGGCTCCTACGAGCAGTACTTC
J gene: TRBJ1-1; V gene: TRBV5-1; clone size: NA; D gene: NA; CDR3 protein: CASSPDSYTEAFF; CDR3 DNA: TGCGCCAGCAGCCCTGACAGCTACACTGAAGCTTTCTTT
J gene: TRBJ2-7; V gene: TRBV28; clone size: once; D gene: TRBD1; CDR3 protein: CASSLRQGVSEQYF; CDR3 DNA: TGTGCCAGCAGTTTAAGGCAGGGGGTTAGCGAGCAGTACTTC
J gene: TRBJ1-2; V gene: TRBV6-1; clone size: NA; D gene: NA; CDR3 protein: CATENFGQTTYGYTF; CDR3 DNA: TGTGCCACAGAAAACTTCGGACAAACCACCTATGGCTACACCTTC
J gene: TRBJ1-1; V gene: TRBV5-1; clone size: NA; D gene: NA; CDR3 protein: CASSLGGGYTEAFF; CDR3 DNA: TGCGCCAGCAGCTTGGGAGGGGGATACACTGAAGCTTTCTTT
J gene: TRBJ1-2; V gene: TRBV6-5; clone size: NA; D gene: NA; CDR3 protein: CASSDSGYGYTF; CDR3 DNA: TGTGCCAGCAGTGATTCAGGCTATGGCTACACCTTC
J gene: TRBJ1-1; V gene: TRBV6-5; clone size: NA; D gene: NA; CDR3 protein: CASSPRVGVQRNFF; CDR3 DNA: TGTGCCAGCAGCCCTCGGGTCGGGGTCCAGCGGAATTTCTTT
J gene: TRBJ2-1; V gene: TRBV30; clone size: once; D gene: NA; CDR3 protein: CAWSVGDRRYNEQFF; CDR3 DNA: TGTGCCTGGAGTGTAGGTGACAGGCGGTACAATGAGCAGTTCTTC
J gene: TRBJ2-7; V gene: TRBV5-1; clone size: few; D gene: NA; CDR3 protein: CASSLAGTYEQYF; CDR3 DNA: TGCGCCAGCAGCTTGGCCGGGACCTACGAGCAGTACTTC
J gene: TRBJ2-1; V gene: TRBV4-1; clone size: NA; D gene: TRBD1; CDR3 protein: CASSQTRGMGYNEQFF; CDR3 DNA: TGCGCCAGCAGCCAAACCAGGGGGATGGGTTACAATGAGCAGTTCTTC